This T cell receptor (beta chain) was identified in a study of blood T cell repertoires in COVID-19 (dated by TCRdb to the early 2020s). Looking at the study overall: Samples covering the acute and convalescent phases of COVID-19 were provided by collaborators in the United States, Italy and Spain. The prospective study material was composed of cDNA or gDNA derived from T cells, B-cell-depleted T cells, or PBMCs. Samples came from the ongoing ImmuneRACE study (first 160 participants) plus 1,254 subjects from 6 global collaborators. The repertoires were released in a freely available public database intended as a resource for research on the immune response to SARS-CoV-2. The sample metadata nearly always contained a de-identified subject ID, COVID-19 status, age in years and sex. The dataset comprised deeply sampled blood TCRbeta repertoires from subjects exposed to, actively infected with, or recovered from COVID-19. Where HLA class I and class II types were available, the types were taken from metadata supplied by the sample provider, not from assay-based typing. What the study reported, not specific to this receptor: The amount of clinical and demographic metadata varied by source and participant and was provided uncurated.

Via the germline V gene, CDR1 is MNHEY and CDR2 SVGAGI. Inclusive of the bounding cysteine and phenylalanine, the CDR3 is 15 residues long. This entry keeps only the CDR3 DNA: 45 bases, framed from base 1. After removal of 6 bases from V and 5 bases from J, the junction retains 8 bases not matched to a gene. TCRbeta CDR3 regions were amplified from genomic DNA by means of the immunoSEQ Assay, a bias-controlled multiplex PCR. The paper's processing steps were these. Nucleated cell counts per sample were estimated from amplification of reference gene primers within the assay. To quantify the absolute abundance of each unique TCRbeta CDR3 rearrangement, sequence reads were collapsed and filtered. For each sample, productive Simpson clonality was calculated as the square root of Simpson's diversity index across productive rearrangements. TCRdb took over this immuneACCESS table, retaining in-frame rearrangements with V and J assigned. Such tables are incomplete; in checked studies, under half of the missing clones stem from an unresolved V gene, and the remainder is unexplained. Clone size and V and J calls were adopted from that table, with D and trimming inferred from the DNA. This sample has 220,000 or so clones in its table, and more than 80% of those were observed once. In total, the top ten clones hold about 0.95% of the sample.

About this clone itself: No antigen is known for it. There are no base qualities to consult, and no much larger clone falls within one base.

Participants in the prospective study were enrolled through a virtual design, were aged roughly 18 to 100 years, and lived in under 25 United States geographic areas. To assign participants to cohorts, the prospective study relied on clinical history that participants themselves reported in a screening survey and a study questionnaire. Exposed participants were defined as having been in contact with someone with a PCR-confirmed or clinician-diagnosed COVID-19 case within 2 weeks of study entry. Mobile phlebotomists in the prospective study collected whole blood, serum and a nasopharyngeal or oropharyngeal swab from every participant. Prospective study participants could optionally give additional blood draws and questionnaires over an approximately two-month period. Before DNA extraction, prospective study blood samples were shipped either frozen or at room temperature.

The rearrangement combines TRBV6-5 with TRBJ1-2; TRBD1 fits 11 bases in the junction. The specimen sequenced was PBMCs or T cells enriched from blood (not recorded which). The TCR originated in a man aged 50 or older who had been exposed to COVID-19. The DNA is TGTGCCAGCAGCGACGGGACAGGGGGTGTTTATGGCTACACCTTC. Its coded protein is CASSDGTGGVYGYTF.